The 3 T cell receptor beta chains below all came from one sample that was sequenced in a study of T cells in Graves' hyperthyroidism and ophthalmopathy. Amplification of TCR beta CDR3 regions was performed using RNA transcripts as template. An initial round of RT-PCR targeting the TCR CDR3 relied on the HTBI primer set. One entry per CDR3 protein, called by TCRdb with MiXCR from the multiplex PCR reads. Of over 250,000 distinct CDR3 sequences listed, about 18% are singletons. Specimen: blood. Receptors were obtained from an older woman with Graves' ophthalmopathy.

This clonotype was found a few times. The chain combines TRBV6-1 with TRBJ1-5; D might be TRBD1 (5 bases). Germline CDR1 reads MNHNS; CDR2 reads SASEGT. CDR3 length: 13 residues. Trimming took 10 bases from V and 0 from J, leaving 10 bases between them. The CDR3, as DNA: TGTGCCACACAGACAGTTAGCAATCAGCCCCAGCATTTT. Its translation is CATQTVSNQPQHF.

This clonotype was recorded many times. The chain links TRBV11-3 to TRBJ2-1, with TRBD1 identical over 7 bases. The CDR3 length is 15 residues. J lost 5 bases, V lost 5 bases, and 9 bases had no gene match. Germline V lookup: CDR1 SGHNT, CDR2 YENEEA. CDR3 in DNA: TGTGCCAGCAGCCAACAGGGGCAAATCAACAATGAGCAGTTCTTC. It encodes CASSQQGQINNEQFF.

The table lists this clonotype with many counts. The CDR3, as DNA: TGTGCCAGCTCACCCCAGACAGGCTCCGGGCCCCAGCATTTT. Amino acids: CASSPQTGSGPQHF. This chain connects TRBV18 to TRBJ1-5; TRBD1 might be the D (6 bases). V lost 3 bases and J 9 bases, leaving 15 bases between the germline ends. CDR1 is KGHSH, CDR2 LQKENI, per germline. CDR3 length: 14 amino acids.